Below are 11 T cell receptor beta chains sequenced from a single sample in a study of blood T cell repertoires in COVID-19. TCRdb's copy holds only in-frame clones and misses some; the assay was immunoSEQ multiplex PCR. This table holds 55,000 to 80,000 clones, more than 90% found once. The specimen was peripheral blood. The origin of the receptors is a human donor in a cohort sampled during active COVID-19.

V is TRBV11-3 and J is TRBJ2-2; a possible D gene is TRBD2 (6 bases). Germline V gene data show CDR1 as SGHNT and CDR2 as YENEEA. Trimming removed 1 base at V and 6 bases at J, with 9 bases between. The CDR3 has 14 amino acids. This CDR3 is CASSLGPGAGELFF. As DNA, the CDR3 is TGTGCCAGCAGCTTAGGGCCGGGGGCCGGGGAGCTGTTTTTT.

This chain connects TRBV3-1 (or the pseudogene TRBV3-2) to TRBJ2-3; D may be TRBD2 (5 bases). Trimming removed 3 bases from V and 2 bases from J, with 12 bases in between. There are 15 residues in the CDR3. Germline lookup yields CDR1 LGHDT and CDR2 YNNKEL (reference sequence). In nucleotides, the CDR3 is TGTGCCAGCAGCCACCACGGCGGGTCCACAGATACGCAGTATTTT. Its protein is CASSHHGGSTDTQYF.

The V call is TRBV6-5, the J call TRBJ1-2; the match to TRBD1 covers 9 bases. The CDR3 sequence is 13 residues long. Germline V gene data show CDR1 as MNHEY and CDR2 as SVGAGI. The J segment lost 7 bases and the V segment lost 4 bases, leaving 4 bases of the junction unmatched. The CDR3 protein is CASSFTGGGGYTF. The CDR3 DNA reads TGTGCCAGCAGTTTTACAGGGGGCGGTGGCTACACCTTC.

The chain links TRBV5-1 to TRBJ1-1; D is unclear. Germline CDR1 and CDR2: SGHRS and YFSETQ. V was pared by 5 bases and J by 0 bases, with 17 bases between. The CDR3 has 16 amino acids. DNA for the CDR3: TGCGCCAGCAGTCCAGGCGCGCCAGAGATGAACACTGAAGCTTTCTTT. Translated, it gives CASSPGAPEMNTEAFF.

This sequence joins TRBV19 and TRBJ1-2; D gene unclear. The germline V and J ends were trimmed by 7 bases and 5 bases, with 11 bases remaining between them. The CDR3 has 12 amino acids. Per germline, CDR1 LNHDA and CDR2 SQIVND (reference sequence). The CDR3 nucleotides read TGTGCCAGTACCACTGGAGGGTATGGCTACACCTTC. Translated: CASTTGGYGYTF.

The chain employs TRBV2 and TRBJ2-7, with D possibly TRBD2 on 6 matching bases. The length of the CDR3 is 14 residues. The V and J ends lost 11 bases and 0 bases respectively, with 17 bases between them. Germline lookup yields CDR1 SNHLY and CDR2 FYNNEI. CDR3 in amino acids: CAGNRDFDSYEQYF. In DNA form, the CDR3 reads TGTGCCGGTAACCGGGACTTTGACTCCTACGAGCAGTACTTC. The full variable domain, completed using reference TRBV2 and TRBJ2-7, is EPEVTQTPSHQVTQMGQEVILRCVPISNHLYFYWYRQILGQKVEFLVSFYNNEISEKSEIFDDQFSVERPDGSNFTLKIRSTKLEDSAMYFCAGNRDFDSYEQYFGPGTRLTVT.

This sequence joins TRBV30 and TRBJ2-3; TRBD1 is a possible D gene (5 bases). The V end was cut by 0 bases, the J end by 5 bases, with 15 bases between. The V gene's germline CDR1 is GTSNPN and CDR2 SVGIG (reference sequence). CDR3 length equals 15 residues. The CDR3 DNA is TGTGCCTGGAGTGTAGAGTCAGGGATGAAAGATACGCAGTATTTT. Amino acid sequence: CAWSVESGMKDTQYF.

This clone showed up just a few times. The CDR3 nucleotides read TGTGCCAGCAGCCTGGAAAAGGGGAGCAATCAGCCCCAGCATTTT. Translation gives CASSLEKGSNQPQHF. The chain has TRBV4-2 and TRBJ1-5; TRBD1 might be the D (5 bases). The CDR3 is 15 amino acids. The germline gives CDR1 LGHNA, CDR2 YNFKEQ. Between the trimmed V and J ends, which lost 4 bases and 1 base, there was a span of 11 bases.

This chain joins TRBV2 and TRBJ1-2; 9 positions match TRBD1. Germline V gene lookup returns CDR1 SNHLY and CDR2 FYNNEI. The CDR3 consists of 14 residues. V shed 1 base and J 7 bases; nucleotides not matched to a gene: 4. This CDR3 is CASSEVPTGGGYTF. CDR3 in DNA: TGTGCCAGCAGTGAAGTCCCGACAGGGGGTGGCTACACCTTC.

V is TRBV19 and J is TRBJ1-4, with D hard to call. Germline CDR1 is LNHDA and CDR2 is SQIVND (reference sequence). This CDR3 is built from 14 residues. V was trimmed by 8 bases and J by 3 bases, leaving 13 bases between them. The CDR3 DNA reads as TGTGCCAGTCGACCATGGGGAGCTAATGAAAAACTGTTTTTT. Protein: CASRPWGANEKLFF.

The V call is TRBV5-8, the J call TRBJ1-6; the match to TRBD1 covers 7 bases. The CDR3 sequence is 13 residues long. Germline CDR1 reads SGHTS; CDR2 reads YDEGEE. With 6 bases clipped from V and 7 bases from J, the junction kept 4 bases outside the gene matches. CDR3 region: CASKRGGNSPLHF. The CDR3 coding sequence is TGTGCCAGCAAACGAGGGGGCAATTCACCCCTCCACTTT.